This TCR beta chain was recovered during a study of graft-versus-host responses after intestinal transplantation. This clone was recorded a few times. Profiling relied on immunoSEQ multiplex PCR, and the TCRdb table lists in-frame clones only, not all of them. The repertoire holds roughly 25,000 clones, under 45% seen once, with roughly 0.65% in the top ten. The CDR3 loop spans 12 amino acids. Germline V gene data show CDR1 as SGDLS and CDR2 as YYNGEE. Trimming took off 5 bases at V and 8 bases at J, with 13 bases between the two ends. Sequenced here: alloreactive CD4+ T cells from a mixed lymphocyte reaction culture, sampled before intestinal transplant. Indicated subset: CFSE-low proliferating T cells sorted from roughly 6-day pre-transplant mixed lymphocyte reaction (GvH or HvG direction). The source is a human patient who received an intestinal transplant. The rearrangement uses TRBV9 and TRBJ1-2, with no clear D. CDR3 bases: TGTGCCAGCAGTTCCCGAGAGCGGGGCTACACCTTC. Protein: CASSSRERGYTF.